Below, 20 T cell receptor beta chains from the same sample are listed, as sequenced in a study of early T cells in non-severe SARS-CoV-2 infection. TCRdb reanalysed the 5' RACE reads using MiXCR and keeps one entry per CDR3 protein. The sample records 60,000 to 80,000 distinct CDR3 sequences, 10% to 15% being singletons. Sequencing input: whole blood. The receptors shown here come from an adult who was a healthcare worker with PCR-confirmed SARS-CoV-2 infection or an uninfected control (not recorded which).

Ten or more counts support this clonotype. The gene calls are TRBV18 and TRBJ1-4; D not certain. Germline loops: CDR1 KGHSH, CDR2 LQKENI. Trimming took 2 bases from V and 8 from J, leaving 9 bases between them. The CDR3 is 13 residues long. CDR3 residues: CASSPSGGEKLFF. DNA for the CDR3: TGTGCCAGCTCACCATCCGGAGGGGAAAAACTGTTTTTT.

There are a few counts of this clonotype. The chain uses TRBV28 and TRBJ2-1; no clear D gene. This CDR3 is 15 amino acids long. Trimming removed 2 bases from V and 6 bases from J, with 14 bases in between. Per the germline V gene, CDR1 is MDHEN and CDR2 is SYDVKM. CDR3 amino acids: CASSLGQALGNEQFF. Written as DNA, the CDR3 is TGTGCCAGCAGTTTAGGGCAGGCCCTGGGCAATGAGCAGTTCTTC.

This clonotype was recorded many times. This chain uses TRBV5-4 with TRBJ2-7, with 9 positions matching TRBD1. The CDR3 sequence is 15 residues long. V gave up 0 bases and J gave up 3 bases; unmatched junction bases: 4. Germline lookup yields CDR1 SGHNT and CDR2 YYREEE (reference sequence). The CDR3 DNA follows: TGTGCCAGCAGCTTGGAGACAGGGGGGCACTACGAGCAGTACTTC. This codes for CASSLETGGHYEQYF.

At least ten counts were recorded for this clonotype. This sequence joins TRBV19 and TRBJ2-7; TRBD1 matches 9 bases. The CDR3 has 14 residues. Per the germline V gene, CDR1 is LNHDA and CDR2 is SQIVND (reference sequence). V dropped 3 bases and J dropped 3; count of bases not matched to a gene: 3. CDR3 sequence reads: CASSMTGGIYEQYF. In nucleotides, the CDR3 is TGTGCCAGTAGTATGACAGGGGGTATCTACGAGCAGTACTTC. Complete variable domain (other parts from reference TRBV19 and TRBJ2-7): DGGITQSPKYLFRKEGQNVTLSCEQNLNHDAMYWYRQDPGQGLRLIYYSQIVNDFQKGDIAEGYSVSREKKESFPLTVTSAQKNPTAFYLCASSMTGGIYEQYFGPGTRLTVT.

There are a few counts of this clonotype. The chain links TRBV19 to TRBJ2-1; D is perhaps TRBD2 (6 bases). Germline CDR1 LNHDA, CDR2 SQIVND (reference sequence). This CDR3 is built from 18 residues. V dropped 7 bases and J dropped 0 bases, with 22 bases sitting between them. The CDR3 loop is CASTPTSRRGSSYNEQFF. The CDR3 coding sequence is TGTGCCAGTACCCCGACTAGTCGTAGGGGTAGCTCCTACAATGAGCAGTTCTTC.

In its sample, this clonotype was seen a few times. The chain couples TRBV7-9 to TRBJ2-5; 7 bases line up with TRBD2. This CDR3 spans 15 amino acids. Germline CDR1 and CDR2: SEHNR and FQNEAQ (reference sequence). The trim removed 5 bases at V and 1 base at J, leaving 7 bases unmatched. The CDR3 DNA follows: TGTGCCAGCAGCGTTAGCGGGCGGGGCCAAGAGACCCAGTACTTC. Protein: CASSVSGRGQETQYF.

By share, this clonotype counts as medium-sized. The chain joins TRBV7-9 to TRBJ2-3; D ambiguous. Trimming cost V 4 bases and J 2 bases, with 10 bases left between them. CDR1 SEHNR and CDR2 FQNEAQ come from the germline V gene (reference sequence). The CDR3 is made up of 14 amino acids. This CDR3 reads CASSSELFTDTQYF. The CDR3 coding sequence is TGTGCCAGCAGCTCGGAACTCTTCACAGATACGCAGTATTTT.

The sample holds a few counts of this clonotype. Written as DNA, the CDR3 is TGTGCCAGCAATGATGGACAGGGGGCCTACGAGCAGTACTTC. This encodes CASNDGQGAYEQYF. This chain connects TRBV6-2 or TRBV6-3 to TRBJ2-7; 10 positions agree with TRBD1. Per the germline V gene, CDR1 is MNHEY and CDR2 is SVGEGT. The CDR3 is made up of 14 amino acids. The V gene end was trimmed by 7 bases and the J gene end by 2 bases; junction bases not matched to a gene: 5.

At least ten counts were recorded for this clonotype. The chain couples TRBV5-5 to TRBJ2-7; 9 bases map to TRBD2. Germline V gene sequence: CDR1 SGHKS, CDR2 YYEKEE (reference sequence). V was clipped by 3 bases and J by 13 bases; unmatched bases: 5. The CDR3 covers 11 residues. The chain's CDR3 is CASSSQREAYF. The CDR3 coding sequence is TGTGCCAGCAGCTCCCAGCGGGAGGCTTACTTC.

To note about this clonotype: A single base separates this from a much larger clone, so it may be a read error. The rearrangement uses TRBV29-1 and TRBJ2-7; 7 bases agree with TRBD1. The CDR3 has 12 amino acids. Germline V CDR1 and CDR2: SQVTM, ANQGSEA. CDR3 region: CIAGQVAYEQYF. CDR3 DNA sequence: TGCATCGCCGGACAGGTCGCCTACGAGCAGTACTTC.

This clonotype was recorded a few times. The chain carries TRBV7-9 and TRBJ2-1, with D uncertain. This CDR3 has 15 amino acids. Trimming removed 3 bases at V and 0 bases at J, with 9 bases between. CDR1 and CDR2 from the germline V gene are SEHNR and FQNEAQ (reference sequence). CDR3 in amino acids: CASSFLRSSYNEQFF. In nucleotides, the CDR3 is TGTGCCAGCAGCTTTTTACGGTCCTCCTACAATGAGCAGTTCTTC.

This clonotype was recorded many times. CDR3 region: CASSVRTGRTNTEAFF. The CDR3 DNA is TGTGCCAGCAGCGTAAGGACAGGAAGGACGAACACTGAAGCTTTCTTT. V is TRBV9 and J is TRBJ1-1; 7 bases match TRBD1. The V and J ends lost 1 base and 1 base, in that order; junction bases with no gene match: 7. The CDR3 is 16 amino acids. CDR1 is SGDLS and CDR2 is YYNGEE in the germline V gene.

This clonotype appeared many times. The chain carries TRBV4-2 and TRBJ1-1; D may be TRBD1 (6 bases). The CDR3 spans 17 residues. Germline CDR1 is LGHNA and CDR2 is YNFKEQ. V was clipped by 4 bases and J by 2 bases, with 20 bases between them. CDR3 sequence (DNA): TGTGCCAGCAGCCCGATAGACGGGGGGCGGATTAACACTGAAGCTTTCTTT. Protein product: CASSPIDGGRINTEAFF.

This clonotype was found many times. The chain links TRBV5-1 to TRBJ2-3, with 10 bases that match TRBD2. The germline gives CDR1 SGHRS, CDR2 YFSETQ. The CDR3 covers 14 residues. V lost 6 bases and J lost 4; bases outside the gene matches: 5. The CDR3 loop reads CASKASGSSDTQYF. The CDR3 DNA is TGCGCCAGCAAGGCTAGCGGGAGTTCAGATACGCAGTATTTT. The complete variable domain, with remaining parts taken from reference TRBV5-1 and TRBJ2-3, reads KAGVTQTPRYLIKTRGQQVTLSCSPISGHRSVSWYQQTPGQGLQFLFEYFSETQRNKGNFPGRFSGRQFSNSRSEMNVSTLELGDSALYLCASKASGSSDTQYFGPGTRLTVL.

The chain has TRBV7-3 and TRBJ2-3; 8 positions agree with TRBD1. The CDR3 covers 15 residues. Per the germline V gene, CDR1 is SGHTA and CDR2 is FQGTGA. V trimming: 4 bases; J trimming: 3 bases; junction bases outside the gene matches: 6. The CDR3 region has the DNA TGTGCCAGCAGCTCTACAGGGGGACGGACAGATACGCAGTATTTT. It codes for CASSSTGGRTDTQYF. Full variable domain (remainder filled in from reference TRBV7-3 and TRBJ2-3): GAGVSQTPSNKVTEKGKYVELRCDPISGHTALYWYRQSLGQGPEFLIYFQGTGAADDSGLPNDRFFAVRPEGSVSTLKIQRTERGDSAVYLCASSSTGGRTDTQYFGPGTRLTVL.

The rearrangement joins TRBV11-1 to TRBJ2-1; the D is unclear. The CDR3 contains 13 residues. V dropped 5 bases and J dropped 4 bases, with 9 bases sitting between them. Germline V gives CDR1 SGHAT, CDR2 FQDESV (reference sequence). The CDR3 sequence is CASSHTQYNEQFF. In DNA form, the CDR3 reads TGTGCCAGCAGCCATACGCAGTACAATGAGCAGTTCTTC. The full variable domain, with the rest looked up from reference TRBV11-1 and TRBJ2-1, is EAEVAQSPRYKITEKSQAVAFWCDPISGHATLYWYRQILGQGPELLVQFQDESVVDDSQLPKDRFSAERLKGVDSTLKIQPAELGDSAMYLCASSHTQYNEQFFGPGTRLTVL.

About this clonotype: Being one base from a much bigger clone, this may be a read error. The chain recombines TRBV7-7 with TRBJ2-1, with 7 bases that match TRBD2. Germline V gene lookup returns CDR1 SSHAT and CDR2 FNYEAQ (reference sequence). The CDR3 consists of 15 residues. CDR3 coding DNA: TGTGCCAGCAACTTAGTAGCGGGTCCCAACAATGAGCAGTTCTTC. It yields the protein CASNLVAGPNNEQFF.

This clonotype came up many times. The chain links TRBV20-1 to TRBJ1-2, with 10 bases aligning to TRBD1. This CDR3 is built from 15 residues. Per the germline V gene, CDR1 is DFQATT and CDR2 is SNEGSKA (reference sequence). V lost 6 bases, J lost 6 bases, and 13 bases stayed unmatched. As DNA, the CDR3 is TGCAGTGCCAGGGCCGGGACAGGGGAGAGACATGGCTACACCTTC. Translated: CSARAGTGERHGYTF.

This clonotype appeared a few times. The chain joins TRBV6-5 to TRBJ2-5; tentatively, D is TRBD1 (6 bases). This CDR3 spans 13 amino acids. CDR1 and CDR2 (germline): MNHEY, SVGAGI. The ends were cut back, 6 bases at V and 7 bases at J, with 15 bases in the middle. The DNA for the CDR3 is TGTGCCAGCAGACAGGGAGAGGTGGGGACCCAGTACTTC. Encoded protein: CASRQGEVGTQYF.

This clonotype came up a few times. The V and J genes are TRBV10-3 and TRBJ2-3; D is perhaps TRBD2 (5 bases). The length of the CDR3 is 16 residues. Trimming stripped 0 bases from V and 0 bases from J, with 10 bases between. Per the germline V gene, CDR1 is ENHRY and CDR2 is SYGVKD. The CDR3 sequence: CAISESRGLSTDTQYF. DNA of the CDR3: TGTGCCATCAGTGAGTCTAGAGGGCTCAGCACAGATACGCAGTATTTT.